Shown below are 2 T cell receptor beta chains from a single sample sequenced in a study of T cells expressing NK-cell markers. Reprocessing the 5' RACE reads, TCRdb reports a single entry for every CDR3 protein and omits DNA. Recorded for this sample: about 540,000 distinct CDR3 sequences. Sequencing was carried out using blood T cells: a sorted CD56 or NKG2C T cell subset, CD4+ or CD8+ T cells, or bulk PBMC T cells (not recorded which). These receptors were taken from a man younger than 35 in good health.

The rearrangement uses TRBV2 and TRBJ2-5. CDR3 size: 12 residues. Germline CDR1 SNHLY, CDR2 FYNNEI. This chain's CDR3 is CASRQSQGTQYF.

The rearrangement uses TRBV10-3 and TRBJ2-7. Germline assignment: CDR1 ENHRY and CDR2 SYGVKD. The length of the CDR3 is 16 residues. CDR3 residues: CAISESLGSRRLEQYF.